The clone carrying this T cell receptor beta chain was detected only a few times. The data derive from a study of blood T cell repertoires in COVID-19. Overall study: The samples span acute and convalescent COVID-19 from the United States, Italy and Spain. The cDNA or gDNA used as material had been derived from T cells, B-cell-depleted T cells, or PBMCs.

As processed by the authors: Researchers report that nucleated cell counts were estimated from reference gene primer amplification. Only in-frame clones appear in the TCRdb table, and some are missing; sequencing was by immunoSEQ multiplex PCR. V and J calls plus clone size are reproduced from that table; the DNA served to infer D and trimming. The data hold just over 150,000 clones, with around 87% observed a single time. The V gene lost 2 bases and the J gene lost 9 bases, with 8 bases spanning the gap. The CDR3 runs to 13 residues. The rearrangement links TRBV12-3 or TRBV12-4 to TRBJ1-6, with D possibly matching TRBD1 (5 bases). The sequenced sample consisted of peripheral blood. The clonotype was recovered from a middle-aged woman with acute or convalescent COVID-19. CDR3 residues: CASSLPGISPLHF. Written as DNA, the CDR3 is TGTGCCAGCAGTTTACCAGGGATTTCACCCCTCCACTTT.